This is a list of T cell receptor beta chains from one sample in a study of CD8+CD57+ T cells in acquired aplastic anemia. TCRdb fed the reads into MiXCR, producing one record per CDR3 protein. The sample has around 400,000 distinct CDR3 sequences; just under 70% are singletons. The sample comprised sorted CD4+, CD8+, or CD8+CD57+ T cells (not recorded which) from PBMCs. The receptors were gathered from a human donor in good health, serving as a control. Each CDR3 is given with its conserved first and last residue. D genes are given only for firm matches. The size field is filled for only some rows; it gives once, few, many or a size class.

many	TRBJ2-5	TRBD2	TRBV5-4	TGTGCCAGCAGATCTCCGGGACTAGCGGGGGAGGGTGAGACCCAGTACTTC	CASRSPGLAGEGETQYF
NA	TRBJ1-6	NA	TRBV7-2	TGTGCCAGCAGCCAACAGGCACCAAGCCCAACCCAGAACTTT	CASSQQAPSPTQNF
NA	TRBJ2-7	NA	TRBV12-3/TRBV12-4	NA	CASSFYICSAGRLRDDPSYEQYF
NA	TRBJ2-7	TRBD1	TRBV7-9	TGTGCTAGCAGCTTGTCCCCAAACAGGGGCCACGAGCAGTACTTC	CASSLSPNRGHEQYF
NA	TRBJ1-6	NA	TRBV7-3	TGTGCCAGCAGCTCGGGGACCGCCTCATCCCTCCAGTTT	CASSSGTASSLQF
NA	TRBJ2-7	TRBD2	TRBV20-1	TGCAGTGCTAGAGCGAGCGGGGGAGCTCCCTACGAGCAGTACTTC	CSARASGGAPYEQYF
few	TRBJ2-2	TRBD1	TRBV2	TGTGCCAGCAGTGAGTGGGACAGGGGTCGCACCGGGGAGCTGTTTTTT	CASSEWDRGRTGELFF
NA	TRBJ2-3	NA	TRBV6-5	TGTGCCACCAGTGGGGAAACAGGCACAGATACGCAGTATTTT	CATSGETGTDTQYF
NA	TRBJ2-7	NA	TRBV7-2	TGTGCCAGCAGTCGTAGTCCTACCTACGAGCAGTACTTC	CASSRSPTYEQYF
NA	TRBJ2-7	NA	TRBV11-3	TGTGCCAGCAGCTGGGGTGGGGAACGGTACAATGAGCAGTACTTC	CASSWGGERYNEQYF
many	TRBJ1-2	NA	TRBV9	TGTGCCAGCAGCCCGAGAGACTGGGGTCCCTATGGCTACACCTTC	CASSPRDWGPYGYTF
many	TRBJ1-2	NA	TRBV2	TGTGCCAGCACAAACTCGATCAATACGAGTGGCTACACCTTC	CASTNSINTSGYTF
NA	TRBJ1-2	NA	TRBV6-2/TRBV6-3	TGTGCCAGCAGTTACTCGATTCGCTTTCAATATCGGAGGAAGGACAGTGATGACTATGGCTACACCTTC	CASSYSIRFQYRRKDSDDYGYTF
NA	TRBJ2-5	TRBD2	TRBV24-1	TGTGCCACCAGTGATCAACTGACTAGCGGGAGGGTAGAGACCCAGTACTTC	CATSDQLTSGRVETQYF
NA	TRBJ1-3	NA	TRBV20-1	TGCAGTGCTAGACCCGGGCAGGAAAGAAACACCATATATTTT	CSARPGQERNTIYF
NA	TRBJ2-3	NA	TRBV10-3	TGTGCCATCAGTGATACTATGGGCGGGACGCTGTATTTT	CAISDTMGGTLYF
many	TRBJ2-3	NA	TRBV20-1	TGCAGTGCTAGAGCTGCAGTCTTGAGGGAGTACACAGATACGCAGTATTTT	CSARAAVLREYTDTQYF
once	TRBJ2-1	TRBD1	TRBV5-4	TGTGCCAGCAGCTTGGGGAAGGGACAGGCGCTTTACAATGAGCAGTTCTTC	CASSLGKGQALYNEQFF
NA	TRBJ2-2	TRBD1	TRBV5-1	TGCGCCAGCAGCCCAGGACAGGGCACCAGCGGGGAGCTGTTTTTT	CASSPGQGTSGELFF
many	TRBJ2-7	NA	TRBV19	TGTGCCAGTAGTATAGATCGGCAGGGGCCCTACGAGCAGTACTTC	CASSIDRQGPYEQYF
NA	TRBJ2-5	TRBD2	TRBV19	TGTGCCAGTAGTATCGGGACTAGCGGAGGACAAGAGACCCAGTACTTC	CASSIGTSGGQETQYF
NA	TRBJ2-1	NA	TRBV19	TGTGCCAGTAGTATGACAGCCCAGCCGGCCTACAATGAGCAGTTCTTC	CASSMTAQPAYNEQFF
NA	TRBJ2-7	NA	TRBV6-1	TGTGCCAGCAGCGTAGGCACGGGACACGGGTACGAGCAGTACTTC	CASSVGTGHGYEQYF
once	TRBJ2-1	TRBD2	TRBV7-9	TGTGCCAGCAGCTGGAGCCGGGGGGGCGGTTCACCCCAGTTCTTC	CASSWSRGGGSPQFF
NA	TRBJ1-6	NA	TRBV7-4	TGTGCCAGCAGCCTCAGGGTAACTTCACCCCTCGCCTTT	CASSLRVTSPLAF
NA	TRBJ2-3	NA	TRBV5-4	TGCGCCAGCAGCCAAGAAGTTACCACAGATACGCAGTATTTT	CASSQEVTTDTQYF
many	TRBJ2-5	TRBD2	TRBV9	TGTGCCAGCAGCGCCGGACTAGCGGGGGGTAAAGAGACCCAGTACTTC	CASSAGLAGGKETQYF
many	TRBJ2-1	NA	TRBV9	TGTGCCAGCAGCCTCCAGGGGGGGTCCTACAATGAGCAGTTCTTC	CASSLQGGSYNEQFF
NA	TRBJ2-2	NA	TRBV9	TGTGCCAGCAGCTTAGCGCGTGGGAGGAACACCGGGGAGCTGTTTTTT	CASSLARGRNTGELFF
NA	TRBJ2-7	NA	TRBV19	TGTGCCAGTAGTAACACAACAGTTAGGGCCTACGAGCAGTACTTC	CASSNTTVRAYEQYF